This passage covers 26 T cell receptor beta chains from one sample sequenced in a study of T-cell reconstitution after alpha-beta-depleted transplantation in children. For TCRbeta, the library was prepared with unique molecular identifiers. Using its own MiXCR run on the PCR reads, TCRdb lists one record per CDR3 protein. The data contain 250,000 to 300,000 distinct CDR3 sequences, around 10% of them singletons. The sequences come from PBMCs, collected before TCRalphabeta/CD19-depleted stem cell transplant. These receptors all come from a boy younger than two with acute myeloid leukemia, due to receive a stem cell transplant.

The gene calls are TRBV7-3 and TRBJ1-2; D unresolved. V lost 1 base and J lost 6, with 12 bases in between. This CDR3 contains 14 residues. Germline values: CDR1 SGHTA, CDR2 FQGTGA. CDR3 region: CASSLKRHEDGYTF. The CDR3 nucleotides read TGTGCCAGCAGCTTAAAGAGACACGAGGATGGCTACACCTTC.

This clonotype was observed many times. The chain combines TRBV5-1 with TRBJ2-7, with 10 bases matching TRBD2. CDR3 length: 14 residues. The V segment lost 3 bases and the J segment 4 bases; nucleotides outside the gene matches: 4. The germline CDR1 and CDR2 sequences are SGHRS and YFSETQ. The CDR3 coding sequence is TGCGCCAGCAGCTACAGCGGGAGGGGATACGAGCAGTACTTC. Translating it yields CASSYSGRGYEQYF.

Notes on this clonotype: A much larger clone lies one base from this, so it may be a read error. The chain combines TRBV10-3 with TRBJ2-1, with 10 bases matching TRBD2. Germline loops: CDR1 ENHRY, CDR2 SYGVKD. Trimming at V came to 8 bases and at J to 3 bases, leaving 1 base not matched to a gene. This CDR3 is built from 13 residues. CDR3 sequence (DNA): TGTGCCATCTCTAGCGGGAGCTACAATGAGCAGTTCTTC. Its protein is CAISSGSYNEQFF.

This clonotype was counted between two and nine times. The junction departs from the called germline gene at one end, perhaps through a read error. The chain carries TRBV7-7 and TRBJ2-5; no definite D call. This CDR3 has 13 amino acids. The germline V gene has CDR1 SSHAT and CDR2 FNYEAQ (reference sequence). DNA of the CDR3: TGTGCTAGCAGCTCCACCCAGAGGGAGACCCAGTACTTC. Translating gives CASSSTQRETQYF.

This clonotype is classed as medium-sized (0.01 to 0.1%). The chain links TRBV3-1 to TRBJ2-7; D is unresolved. This CDR3 is 13 amino acids long. Deletions cut 2 bases from V and 2 bases from J, with 7 bases between. The germline V gene encodes CDR1 LGHDT and CDR2 YNNKEL (reference sequence). CDR3 in DNA: TGTGCCAGCAGCCAATTAAGACCCTACGAGCAGTACTTC. This codes for CASSQLRPYEQYF.

V is TRBV4-1 and J is TRBJ2-7, with 8 bases that match TRBD1. CDR1 is MGHRA and CDR2 is YSYEKL in the germline V gene. The CDR3 is 16 residues long. V trimming: 4 bases; J trimming: 2 bases; junction bases outside the gene matches: 10. The DNA of the CDR3 is TGCGCCAGCAGCCTTCGGCCGACAGGGGAAACCTACGAGCAGTACTTC. Encoded protein: CASSLRPTGETYEQYF.

This clonotype was picked up many times. The V gene is TRBV12-5, the J gene TRBJ2-1; D is undetermined. The CDR3 length is 17 residues. V lost 0 bases and J lost 3, with 15 bases in between. Germline lookup yields CDR1 LGHNT and CDR2 FRNRAP. The CDR3 bases are TGTGCTAGTGGTTTGGTACTCGAGGCGATTAACTACAATGAGCAGTTCTTC. This gives the protein CASGLVLEAINYNEQFF.

This clonotype was seen many times. The chain is built from TRBV20-1 and TRBJ1-3, with 8 nucleotides matching TRBD1. CDR3 length: 14 residues. V was clipped by 2 bases and J by 2 bases; unmatched bases: 2. Germline V lookup: CDR1 DFQATT, CDR2 SNEGSKA (reference sequence). CDR3 protein: CSARQDRAGNTIYF. CDR3 sequence (DNA): TGCAGTGCTAGACAGGACAGGGCTGGAAACACCATATATTTT.

This clonotype was found many times. The chain recombines TRBV3-1 with TRBJ2-1; D perhaps matches TRBD2 (5 bases). Germline CDR1 is LGHDT and CDR2 is YNNKEL (reference sequence). CDR3 length equals 15 residues. Deletions cut 1 base from V and 15 bases from J, with 22 bases between. The CDR3 spells CASSQGGSVATKGFF. DNA of the CDR3: TGTGCCAGCAGCCAAGGAGGTTCGGTGGCGACTAAGGGGTTCTTC.

This clonotype was detected ten times or more. The genes are TRBV6-1 and TRBJ1-5, with TRBD1 identical over 9 bases. V shed 6 bases, J shed 5 bases, and the junction held 5 bases outside the gene matches. Germline values: CDR1 MNHNS, CDR2 SASEGT. The CDR3 totals 14 residues. CDR3 in DNA: TGTGCCAGCAGACTCCGACAGGGGGATCAGCCCCAGCATTTT. Translation gives CASRLRQGDQPQHF.

This clonotype was recorded many times. CDR3 loop: CASSFRTGSPKLFF. The CDR3 coding sequence is TGTGCCAGCAGCTTCAGGACAGGGTCTCCCAAGCTGTTTTTT. V is TRBV11-2 and J is TRBJ2-2; 8 bases fit TRBD1. CDR1 SGHAT and CDR2 FQNNGV come from the germline V gene. The ends lost 3 bases at V and 12 bases at J; junction bases unmatched: 9. The CDR3 has 14 residues.

This clonotype was seen repeatedly, ten times or more. The chain recombines TRBV7-9 with TRBJ2-1; D is ambiguous. CDR3 length: 16 amino acids. Germline-derived CDR1 and CDR2 are SEHNR and FQNEAQ (reference sequence). V lost 1 base, J lost 0 bases, and 10 bases lay in between. Written as DNA, the CDR3 is TGTGCCAGCAGCTTAGGGGCGGTCGGCTCCTACAATGAGCAGTTCTTC. Its translation is CASSLGAVGSYNEQFF.

This clonotype was counted at least ten times. The chain joins TRBV7-9 to TRBJ1-1; D may be TRBD1 (6 bases). Germline assignment: CDR1 SEHNR and CDR2 FQNEAQ (reference sequence). V was pared by 5 bases and J by 1 base, with 14 bases between. The CDR3 runs to 15 residues. As DNA, the CDR3 is TGTGCCAGCAGCCAACTAGGGGGGCAGAACACTGAAGCTTTCTTT. Translating gives CASSQLGGQNTEAFF.

Note on this clonotype: At one of its ends the junction is not consistent with the germline gene, which may arise from a read error. The rearrangement uses TRBV20-1 and TRBJ2-5; 11 bases align to TRBD2. This CDR3 contains 15 residues. CDR1 is DFQATT and CDR2 is SNEGSKA in the germline V gene (reference sequence). This CDR3 is CCASRSGGAGETQYF. The CDR3 region has the DNA TGCTGTGCTAGCCGTAGCGGGGGGGCCGGGGAGACCCAGTACTTC.

Points on this clonotype: A read error may be the cause here, since a much bigger clone is one base away. The V call is TRBV28, the J call TRBJ2-6, with D perhaps matching TRBD1 or TRBD2 (5 bases each). The CDR3 loop spans 17 amino acids. Germline CDR1 is MDHEN and CDR2 is SYDVKM. The CDR3 sequence is CASSPGGAGSGANGLTF. The CDR3 nucleotides are TGTGCCAGCAGTCCGGGTGGGGCGGGCTCTGGGGCCAACGGCCTGACTTTC.

This clonotype was seen many times. This chain connects TRBV28 to TRBJ2-5; tentatively, D is TRBD1 or TRBD2 (5 bases each). This CDR3 has 13 residues. V shed 3 bases and J shed 5 bases, with 10 bases lying between them. CDR1 is MDHEN, CDR2 SYDVKM, per germline. CDR3 sequence: CASSFYEGETQYF. CDR3 bases: TGTGCCAGCAGTTTTTACGAGGGGGAGACCCAGTACTTC.

The sample holds many counts of this clonotype. The chain employs TRBV7-8 and TRBJ2-3; TRBD2 matches 9 bases. The V segment lost 0 bases and the J segment 5 bases; nucleotides outside the gene matches: 6. The CDR3 extends over 16 amino acids. Germline lookup yields CDR1 SGHVS and CDR2 FQNEAQ. CDR3 DNA: TGTGCCAGCAGCTTAGCGATGGGACTAGCACTAGATACGCAGTATTTT. It yields the protein CASSLAMGLALDTQYF.

This clonotype showed up many times. This sequence joins TRBV5-1 and TRBJ2-7, with 8 bases aligning to TRBD2. The CDR3 has 14 residues. The V segment lost 2 bases and the J segment 6 bases; nucleotides outside the gene matches: 7. Germline CDR1 is SGHRS and CDR2 is YFSETQ. CDR3 DNA: TGCGCCAGCAGCTTCTTAGCGGGGCCCTCCGAGCAGTACTTC. Amino acid sequence: CASSFLAGPSEQYF. The full variable domain, its missing parts supplied by reference TRBV5-1 and TRBJ2-7, is KAGVTQTPRYLIKTRGQQVTLSCSPISGHRSVSWYQQTPGQGLQFLFEYFSETQRNKGNFPGRFSGRQFSNSRSEMNVSTLELGDSALYLCASSFLAGPSEQYFGPGTRLTVT.

The V call is TRBV5-1, the J call TRBJ2-3; 7 bases are a match to TRBD2. Looked up from germline, CDR1 is SGHRS and CDR2 is YFSETQ. Trimming removed 2 bases from V and 4 bases from J; junction bases left unmatched: 4. This CDR3 has 14 amino acids. The CDR3 reads CASSLPGGPDTQYF. The CDR3 DNA follows: TGCGCCAGCAGCTTACCGGGAGGCCCAGATACGCAGTATTTT.

There are a few counts of this clonotype. This chain connects TRBV20-1 to TRBJ2-1; TRBD2 aligns across 12 bases. The junction had 11 bases not matched to a gene; V was cut back by 6 bases and J by 11 bases. This CDR3 region has 14 residues. CDR1 and CDR2 from the germline V gene are DFQATT and SNEGSKA (reference sequence). CDR3 region: CSAGPSGRALKQFF. The CDR3 DNA sequence: TGCAGTGCCGGCCCTAGCGGGAGGGCCTTAAAGCAGTTCTTC.

This clonotype was recorded at least ten times. The DNA for the CDR3 is TGTGCCAGCAGCTTTCTCTCGGAGACCCAGTACTTC. Translating gives CASSFLSETQYF. This chain joins TRBV7-9 and TRBJ2-5, with no clear D. V was trimmed by 3 bases and J by 5 bases, leaving 7 bases between them. CDR1 and CDR2 from the germline V gene are SEHNR and FQNEAQ (reference sequence). The CDR3 extends over 12 amino acids.

In this sample, this clonotype turned up many times. The genes are TRBV5-1 and TRBJ2-2; D unresolved. CDR1 and CDR2 (germline): SGHRS, YFSETQ. The ends were cut back, 0 bases at V and 0 bases at J, with 12 bases in the middle. The CDR3 contains 17 residues. CDR3 in DNA: TGCGCCAGCAGCTTGGCCGGTGGGTTCGCGAACACCGGGGAGCTGTTTTTT. This encodes CASSLAGGFANTGELFF. The full variable domain, its missing parts supplied by reference TRBV5-1 and TRBJ2-2, is KAGVTQTPRYLIKTRGQQVTLSCSPISGHRSVSWYQQTPGQGLQFLFEYFSETQRNKGNFPGRFSGRQFSNSRSEMNVSTLELGDSALYLCASSLAGGFANTGELFFGEGSRLTVL.

Only a few counts were recorded for this clonotype. The V call is TRBV19, the J call TRBJ1-5; D gene uncertain. Looked up from germline, CDR1 is LNHDA and CDR2 is SQIVND (reference sequence). The CDR3 loop spans 19 amino acids. Deletions cut 7 bases from V and 0 bases from J, with 25 bases between. The CDR3, as DNA: TGTGCCAGTATAGGTAACAGTGGACGATCCTACTATAGCAATCAGCCCCAGCATTTT. Translated, it gives CASIGNSGRSYYSNQPQHF. The full variable domain, with the rest looked up from reference TRBV19 and TRBJ1-5, is DGGITQSPKYLFRKEGQNVTLSCEQNLNHDAMYWYRQDPGQGLRLIYYSQIVNDFQKGDIAEGYSVSREKKESFPLTVTSAQKNPTAFYLCASIGNSGRSYYSNQPQHFGDGTRLSIL.

This clonotype has ten or more counts. The rearrangement links TRBV6-5 to TRBJ2-7; no reliable D call. In germline, CDR1 is MNHEY, CDR2 SVGAGI. CDR3 length: 11 amino acids. V lost 7 bases and J lost 4, with 8 bases in between. The CDR3 region is CASTRDYEQYF. CDR3 DNA: TGTGCCAGCACCCGAGATTACGAGCAGTACTTC.

The chain has TRBV24-1 and TRBJ2-3; a possible D gene is TRBD1 (5 bases). Germline V gene lookup returns CDR1 KGHDR and CDR2 SFDVKD. Trimming removed 10 bases from V and 0 bases from J, with 10 bases in between. This CDR3 comprises 13 residues. The CDR3 bases are TGTGCCACTTCGCAGGGAAGCACAGATACGCAGTATTTT. Translated, it gives CATSQGSTDTQYF.

The chain uses TRBV7-6 and TRBJ2-3; D ambiguous. The CDR3 length is 16 residues. Between the trimmed V and J ends, which lost 2 bases and 1 base, there was a span of 13 bases. Germline values: CDR1 SGHVS, CDR2 FNYEAQ. For the CDR3, the DNA is TGTGCCAGCAGCTTAAGCATAGGGCAGGGCACAGATACGCAGTATTTT. The encoded protein is CASSLSIGQGTDTQYF. The variable domain in full, with the rest retrieved from reference TRBV7-6 and TRBJ2-3, is GAGVSQSPRYKVTKRGQDVALRCDPISGHVSLYWYRQALGQGPEFLTYFNYEAQQDKSGLPNDRFSAERPEGSISTLTIQRTEQRDSAMYRCASSLSIGQGTDTQYFGPGTRLTVL.